The 3 T cell receptor beta chains below were found in one sample sequenced in a study of identifying expanded T cells in peripheral blood. Method: immunoSEQ multiplex PCR; TCRdb's copy keeps in-frame clones and lacks some. The table shows about 94,000 clones, with approximately 91% occurring only once. Sequences were obtained from blood. Receptors were obtained from a person aged 18 to 69 in good health.

The V and J genes are TRBV7-2 and TRBJ1-2, with a weak D call TRBD1 (6 bases). The length of the CDR3 is 15 residues. The V and J ends lost 5 bases and 0 bases respectively, with 13 bases between them. CDR1 and CDR2 from the germline V gene are SGHTA and FQGNSA. CDR3 sequence reads: CASSNRAGANYGYTF. CDR3 bases: TGTGCCAGCAGCAACCGGGCAGGGGCTAACTATGGCTACACCTTC.

This chain connects TRBV10-3 to TRBJ2-1; TRBD2 agrees at 10 bases. This CDR3 contains 14 residues. The V gene's germline CDR1 is ENHRY and CDR2 SYGVKD. Losses at the gene ends were 6 bases for V and 7 bases for J; bases not matched to a gene: 6. The CDR3 DNA follows: TGTGCCATCAGCCACGGACTAGCGGAAAATGAGCAGTTCTTC. Translation: CAISHGLAENEQFF.

The genes are TRBV10-3 and TRBJ1-1, with 7 bases matching TRBD1. V lost 3 bases and J lost 3; bases outside the gene matches: 7. Germline loops: CDR1 ENHRY, CDR2 SYGVKD. The CDR3 has 15 residues. The CDR3: CAISEGQAWDTEAFF. CDR3 DNA: TGTGCCATCAGTGAAGGACAGGCATGGGACACTGAAGCTTTCTTT.